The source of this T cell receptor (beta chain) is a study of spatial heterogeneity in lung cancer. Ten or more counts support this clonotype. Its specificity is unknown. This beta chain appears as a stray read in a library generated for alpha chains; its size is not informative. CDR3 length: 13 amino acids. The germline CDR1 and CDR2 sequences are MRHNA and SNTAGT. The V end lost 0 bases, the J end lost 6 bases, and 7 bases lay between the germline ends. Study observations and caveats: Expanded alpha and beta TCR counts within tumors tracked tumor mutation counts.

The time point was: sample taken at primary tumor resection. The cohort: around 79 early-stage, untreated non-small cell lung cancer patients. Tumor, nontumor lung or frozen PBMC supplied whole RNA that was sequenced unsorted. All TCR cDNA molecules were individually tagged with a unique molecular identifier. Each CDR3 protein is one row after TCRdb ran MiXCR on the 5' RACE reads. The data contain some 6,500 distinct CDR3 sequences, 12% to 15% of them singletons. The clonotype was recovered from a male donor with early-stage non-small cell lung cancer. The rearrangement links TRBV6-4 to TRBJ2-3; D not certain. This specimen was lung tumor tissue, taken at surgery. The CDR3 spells CASSDSTWDTQYF. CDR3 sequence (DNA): TGTGCCAGCAGTGACTCTACCTGGGATACGCAGTATTTT.